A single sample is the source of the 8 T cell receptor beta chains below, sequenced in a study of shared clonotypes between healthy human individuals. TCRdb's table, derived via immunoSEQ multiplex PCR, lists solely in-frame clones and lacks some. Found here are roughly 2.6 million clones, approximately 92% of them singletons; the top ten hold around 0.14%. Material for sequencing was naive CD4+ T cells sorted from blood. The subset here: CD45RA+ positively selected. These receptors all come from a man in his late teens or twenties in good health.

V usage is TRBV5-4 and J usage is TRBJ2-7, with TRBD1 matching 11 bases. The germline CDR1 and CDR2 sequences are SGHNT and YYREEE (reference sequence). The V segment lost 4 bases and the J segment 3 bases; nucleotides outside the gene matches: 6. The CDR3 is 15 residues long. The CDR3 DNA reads TGTGCCAGCAGCGCCTTGGGACAGGGGGTCTACGAGCAGTACTTC. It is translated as CASSALGQGVYEQYF.

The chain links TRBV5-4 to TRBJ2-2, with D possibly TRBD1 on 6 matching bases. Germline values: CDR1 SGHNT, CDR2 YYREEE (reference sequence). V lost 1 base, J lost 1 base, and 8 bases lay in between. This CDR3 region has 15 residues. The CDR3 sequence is CASSLQGQNTGELFF. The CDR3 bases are TGTGCCAGCAGCTTGCAGGGACAGAACACCGGGGAGCTGTTTTTT.

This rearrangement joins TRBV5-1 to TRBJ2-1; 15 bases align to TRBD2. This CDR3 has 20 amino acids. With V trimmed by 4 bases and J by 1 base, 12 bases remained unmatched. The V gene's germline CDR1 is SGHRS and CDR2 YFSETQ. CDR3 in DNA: TGCGCCAGCAGCGTGTGGACTAGCGGGGGGGCATCTCCGTCCTACAATGAGCAGTTCTTC. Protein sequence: CASSVWTSGGASPSYNEQFF.

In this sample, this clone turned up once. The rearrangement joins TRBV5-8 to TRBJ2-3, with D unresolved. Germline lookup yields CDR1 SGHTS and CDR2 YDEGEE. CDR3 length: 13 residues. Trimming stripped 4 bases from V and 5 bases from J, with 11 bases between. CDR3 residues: CASSSTDRDTQYF. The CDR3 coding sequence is TGTGCCAGCAGCAGCACAGATCGAGATACGCAGTATTTT.

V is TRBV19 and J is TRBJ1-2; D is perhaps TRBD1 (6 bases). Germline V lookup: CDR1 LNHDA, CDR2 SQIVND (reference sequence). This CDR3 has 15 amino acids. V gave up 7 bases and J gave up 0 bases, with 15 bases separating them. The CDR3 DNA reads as TGTGCCAGTAAAGGGGGTCAGACGGCTAACTATGGCTACACCTTC. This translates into CASKGGQTANYGYTF.

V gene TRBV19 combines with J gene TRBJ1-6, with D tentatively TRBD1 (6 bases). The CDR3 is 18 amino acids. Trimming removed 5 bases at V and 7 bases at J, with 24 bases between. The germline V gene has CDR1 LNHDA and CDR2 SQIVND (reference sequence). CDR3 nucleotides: TGTGCCAGTAGTCAGTCTTTAGAAAATGGGGGCCGGAATTCACCCCTCCACTTT. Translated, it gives CASSQSLENGGRNSPLHF.

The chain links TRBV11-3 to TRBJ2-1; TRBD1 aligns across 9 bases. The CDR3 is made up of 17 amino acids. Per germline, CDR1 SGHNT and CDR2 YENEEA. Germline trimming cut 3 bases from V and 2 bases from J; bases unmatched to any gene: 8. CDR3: CASSLGMGQGTYNEQFF. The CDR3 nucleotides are TGTGCCAGCAGCTTGGGTATGGGACAGGGCACCTACAATGAGCAGTTCTTC.

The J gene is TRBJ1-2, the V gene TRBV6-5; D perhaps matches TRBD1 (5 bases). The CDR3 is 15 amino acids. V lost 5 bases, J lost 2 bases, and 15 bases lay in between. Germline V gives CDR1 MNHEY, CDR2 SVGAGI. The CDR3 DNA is TGTGCCAGCAGTCCCATAAGACAGCCCAACTATGGCTACACCTTC. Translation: CASSPIRQPNYGYTF.